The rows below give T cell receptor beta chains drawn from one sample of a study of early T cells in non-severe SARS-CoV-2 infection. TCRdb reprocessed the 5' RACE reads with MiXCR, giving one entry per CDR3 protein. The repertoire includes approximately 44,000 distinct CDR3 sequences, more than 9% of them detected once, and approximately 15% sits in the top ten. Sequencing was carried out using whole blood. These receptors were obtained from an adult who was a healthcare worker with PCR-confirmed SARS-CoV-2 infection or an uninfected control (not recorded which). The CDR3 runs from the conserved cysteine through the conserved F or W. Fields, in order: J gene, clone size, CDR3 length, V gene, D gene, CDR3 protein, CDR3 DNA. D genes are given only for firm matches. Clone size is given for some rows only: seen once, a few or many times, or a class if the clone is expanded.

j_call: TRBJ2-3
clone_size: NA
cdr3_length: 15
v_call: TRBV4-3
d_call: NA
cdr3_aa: CASSPTGQSTDTQYF
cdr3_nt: TGCGCCAGCAGCCCTACCGGACAGAGCACAGATACGCAGTATTTT

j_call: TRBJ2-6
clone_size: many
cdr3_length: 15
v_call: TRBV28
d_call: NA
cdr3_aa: CASSQRLSGANVLTF
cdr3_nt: TGTGCCAGCAGTCAGCGGCTCTCTGGGGCCAACGTCCTGACTTTC

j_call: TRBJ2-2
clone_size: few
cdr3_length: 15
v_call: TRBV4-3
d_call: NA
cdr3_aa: CASSQGPVNTGELFF
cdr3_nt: TGCGCCAGCAGCCAAGGACCCGTGAACACCGGGGAGCTGTTTTTT

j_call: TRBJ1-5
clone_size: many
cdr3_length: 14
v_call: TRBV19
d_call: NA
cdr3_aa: CASSNAGSNQPQHF
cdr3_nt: TGTGCCAGTAGCAACGCAGGGAGCAATCAGCCCCAGCATTTT

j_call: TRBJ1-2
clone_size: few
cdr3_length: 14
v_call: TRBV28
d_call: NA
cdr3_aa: CASIPPGGVYGYTF
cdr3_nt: TGTGCCAGCATCCCGCCGGGGGGCGTGTATGGCTACACCTTC

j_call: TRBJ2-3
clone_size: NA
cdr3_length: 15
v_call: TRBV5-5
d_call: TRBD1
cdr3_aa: CASSFRGGETDTQYF
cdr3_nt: TGTGCCAGCAGCTTCAGAGGGGGCGAGACAGATACGCAGTATTTT

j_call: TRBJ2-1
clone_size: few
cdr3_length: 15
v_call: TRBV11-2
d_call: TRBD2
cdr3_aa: CASSLLAGYYNEQFF
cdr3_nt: TGTGCCAGCAGCTTGCTAGCGGGGTACTACAATGAGCAGTTCTTC

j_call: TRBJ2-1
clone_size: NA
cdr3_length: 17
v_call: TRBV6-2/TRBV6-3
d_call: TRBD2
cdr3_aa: CASSYSTLASAYNEQFF
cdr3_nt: TGTGCCAGCAGTTACTCGACACTAGCGAGTGCCTACAATGAGCAGTTCTTC

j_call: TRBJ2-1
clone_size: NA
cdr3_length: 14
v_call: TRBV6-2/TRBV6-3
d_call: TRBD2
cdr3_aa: CASRRPGLANEQFF
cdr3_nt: TGTGCCAGCAGACGACCGGGACTAGCAAATGAGCAGTTCTTC

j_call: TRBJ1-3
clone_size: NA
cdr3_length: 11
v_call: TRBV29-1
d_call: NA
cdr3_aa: CSVEVGDTIYF
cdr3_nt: TGCAGCGTTGAAGTGGGGGACACCATATATTTT

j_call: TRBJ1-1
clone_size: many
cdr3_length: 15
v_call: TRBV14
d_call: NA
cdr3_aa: CASSQVPMTATEAFF
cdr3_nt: TGTGCCAGCAGCCAAGTTCCAATGACAGCCACTGAAGCTTTCTTT

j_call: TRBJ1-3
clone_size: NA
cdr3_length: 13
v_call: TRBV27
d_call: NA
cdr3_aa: CASSSAGGNTIYF
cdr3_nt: TGTGCCAGCAGTTCCGCAGGCGGAAACACCATATATTTT

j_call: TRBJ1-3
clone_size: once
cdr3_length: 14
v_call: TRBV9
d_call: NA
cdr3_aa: CVSSVDRSENTIYF
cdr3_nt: TGTGTCAGCAGCGTAGATCGCTCTGAAAACACCATATATTTT

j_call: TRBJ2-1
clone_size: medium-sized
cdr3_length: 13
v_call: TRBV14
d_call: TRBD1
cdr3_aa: CASSTGQKNEQFF
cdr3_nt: TGTGCCAGCAGCACGGGACAGAAGAATGAGCAGTTCTTC

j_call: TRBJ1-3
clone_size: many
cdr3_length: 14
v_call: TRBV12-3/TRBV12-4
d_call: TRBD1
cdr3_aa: CASSLRGPGNTIYF
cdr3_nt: TGTGCCAGCAGTTTAAGGGGGCCCGGAAACACCATATATTTT

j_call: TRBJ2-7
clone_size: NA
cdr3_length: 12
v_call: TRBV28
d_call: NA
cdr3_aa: CASSLAFYEQYF
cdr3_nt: TGTGCCAGCAGCCTTGCCTTTTACGAGCAGTACTTC

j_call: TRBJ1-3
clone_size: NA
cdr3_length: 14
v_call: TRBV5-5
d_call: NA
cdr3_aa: CASSPASSENTIYF
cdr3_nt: TGTGCCAGCAGCCCTGCGAGCTCTGAAAACACCATATATTTT

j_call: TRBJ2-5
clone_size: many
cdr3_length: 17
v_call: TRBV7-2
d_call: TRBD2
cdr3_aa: CASSLGGLAGGKETQYF
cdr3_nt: TGTGCCAGCAGCTTAGGAGGACTAGCGGGAGGGAAAGAGACCCAGTACTTC

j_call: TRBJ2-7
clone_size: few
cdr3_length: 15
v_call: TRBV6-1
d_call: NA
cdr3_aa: CASCPQAGHIGEQYF
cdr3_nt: TGTGCCAGCTGTCCCCAGGCAGGTCATATCGGCGAGCAGTACTTC

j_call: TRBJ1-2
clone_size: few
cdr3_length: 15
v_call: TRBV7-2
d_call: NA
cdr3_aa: CASSLMSGNDYGYTF
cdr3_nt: TGTGCCAGCAGCTTAATGTCAGGGAACGACTATGGCTACACCTTC

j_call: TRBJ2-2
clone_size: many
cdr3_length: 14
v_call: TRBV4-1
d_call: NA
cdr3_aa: CASSQVEQFGELFF
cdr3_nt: TGCGCCAGCAGCCAAGTAGAACAGTTCGGGGAGCTGTTTTTT

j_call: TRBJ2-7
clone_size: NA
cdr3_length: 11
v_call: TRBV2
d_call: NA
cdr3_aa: CASSGSGEQYF
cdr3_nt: TGTGCCAGCAGTGGGTCAGGCGAGCAGTACTTC

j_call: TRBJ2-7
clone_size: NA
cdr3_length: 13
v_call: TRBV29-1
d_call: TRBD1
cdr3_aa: CSVRGQGFYEQYF
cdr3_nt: TGCAGCGTGAGGGGACAGGGTTTTTACGAGCAGTACTTC

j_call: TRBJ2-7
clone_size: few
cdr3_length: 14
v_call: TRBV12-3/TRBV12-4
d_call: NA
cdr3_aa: CASTSWGFAYEQYF
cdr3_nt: TGTGCCAGCACCTCCTGGGGATTCGCCTACGAGCAGTACTTC

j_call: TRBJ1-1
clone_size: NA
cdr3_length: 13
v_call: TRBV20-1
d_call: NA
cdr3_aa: CSAWRDRYTEAFF
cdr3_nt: TGCAGTGCTTGGAGAGATAGGTACACTGAAGCTTTCTTT

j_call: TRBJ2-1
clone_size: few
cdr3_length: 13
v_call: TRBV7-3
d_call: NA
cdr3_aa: CASSLGAGNEQFF
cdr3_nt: TGTGCCAGCAGCTTAGGGGCGGGAAATGAGCAGTTCTTC

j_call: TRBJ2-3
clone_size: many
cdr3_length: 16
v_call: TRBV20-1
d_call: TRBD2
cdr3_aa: CSARDYSGRGTDTQYF
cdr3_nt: TGCAGTGCTAGAGATTATAGCGGGAGGGGCACAGATACGCAGTATTTT

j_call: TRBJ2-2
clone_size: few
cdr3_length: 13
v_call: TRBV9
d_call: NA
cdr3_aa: CASSGPLLGELFF
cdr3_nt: TGTGCCAGCAGCGGACCCCTGTTAGGGGAGCTGTTTTTT

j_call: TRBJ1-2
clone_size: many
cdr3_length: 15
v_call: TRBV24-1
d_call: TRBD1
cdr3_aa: CATSDSRGPFYGYTF
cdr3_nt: TGTGCCACCAGTGATTCTAGGGGGCCGTTCTATGGCTACACCTTC

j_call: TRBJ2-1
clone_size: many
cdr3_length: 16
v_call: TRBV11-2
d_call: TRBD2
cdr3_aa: CASSPGGGRWGNEQFF
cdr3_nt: TGTGCCAGCAGCCCCGGCGGCGGGAGGTGGGGCAATGAGCAGTTCTTC

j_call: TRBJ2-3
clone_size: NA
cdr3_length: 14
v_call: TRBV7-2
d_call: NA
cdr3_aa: CASSFLGGTDTQYF
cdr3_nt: TGTGCCAGCAGCTTTCTGGGGGGCACAGATACGCAGTATTTT

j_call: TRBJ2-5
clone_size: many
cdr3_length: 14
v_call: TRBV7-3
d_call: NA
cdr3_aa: CASSLTHSQETQYF
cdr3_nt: TGTGCCAGCAGCTTAACCCATTCCCAAGAGACCCAGTACTTC

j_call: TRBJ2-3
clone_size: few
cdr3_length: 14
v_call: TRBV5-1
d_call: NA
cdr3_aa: CASSSGTSTDTQYF
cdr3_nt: TGCGCCAGCAGCTCGGGGACTAGCACAGATACGCAGTATTTT

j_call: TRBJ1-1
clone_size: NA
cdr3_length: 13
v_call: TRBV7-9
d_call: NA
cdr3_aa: CASSLETNTEAFF
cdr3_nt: TGTGCCAGCAGCTTAGAGACGAACACTGAAGCTTTCTTT

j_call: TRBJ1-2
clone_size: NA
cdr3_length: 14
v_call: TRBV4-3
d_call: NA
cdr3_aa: CASSQVLTTYGYTF
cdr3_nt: TGCGCCAGCAGCCAAGTACTGACGACCTATGGCTACACCTTC

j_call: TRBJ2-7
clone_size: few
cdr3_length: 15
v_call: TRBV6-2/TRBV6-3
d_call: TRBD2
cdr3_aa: CASRESGALTYEQYF
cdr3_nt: TGTGCCAGCAGGGAAAGCGGGGCGCTAACCTACGAGCAGTACTTC